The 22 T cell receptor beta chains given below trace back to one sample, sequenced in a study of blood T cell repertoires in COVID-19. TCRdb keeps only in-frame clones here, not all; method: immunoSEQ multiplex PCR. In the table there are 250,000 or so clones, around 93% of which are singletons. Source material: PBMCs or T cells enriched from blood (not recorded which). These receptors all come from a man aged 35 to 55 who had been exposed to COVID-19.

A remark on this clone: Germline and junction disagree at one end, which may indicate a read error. As DNA, the CDR3 is TGTGCCAGCAGCTTCCATCGGGACAGGGCTCTTATCTTT. It is translated as CASSFHRDRALIF. The V gene is TRBV7-9, the J gene TRBJ1-1, with 9 positions matching TRBD1. From germline, CDR1 is SEHNR and CDR2 FQNEAQ (reference sequence). The CDR3 runs to 13 residues.

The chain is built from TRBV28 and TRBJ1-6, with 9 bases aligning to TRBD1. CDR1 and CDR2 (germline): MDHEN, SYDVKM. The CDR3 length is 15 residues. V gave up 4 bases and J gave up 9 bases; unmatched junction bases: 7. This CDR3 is CASSSIGQGFSPLHF. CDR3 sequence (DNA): TGTGCCAGCAGTTCAATAGGACAGGGGTTTTCACCCCTCCACTTT.

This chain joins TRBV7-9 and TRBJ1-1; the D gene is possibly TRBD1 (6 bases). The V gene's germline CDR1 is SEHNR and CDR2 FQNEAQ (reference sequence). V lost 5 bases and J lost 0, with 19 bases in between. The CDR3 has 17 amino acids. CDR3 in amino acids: CASSAADSLPMNTEAFF. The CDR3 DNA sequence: TGTGCCAGCAGCGCAGCGGACAGCCTACCGATGAACACTGAAGCTTTCTTT.

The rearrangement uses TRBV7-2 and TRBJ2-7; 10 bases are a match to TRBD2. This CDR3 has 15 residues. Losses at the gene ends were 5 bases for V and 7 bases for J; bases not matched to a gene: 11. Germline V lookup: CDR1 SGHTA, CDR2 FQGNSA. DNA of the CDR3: TGTGCCAGCAGCCCACTAGCGGGACATGATGGGGAGCAGTACTTC. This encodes CASSPLAGHDGEQYF.

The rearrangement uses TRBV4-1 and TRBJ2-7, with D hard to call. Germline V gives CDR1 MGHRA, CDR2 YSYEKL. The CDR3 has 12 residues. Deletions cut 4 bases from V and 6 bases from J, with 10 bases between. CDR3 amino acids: CASSLERGEQYF. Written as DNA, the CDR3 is TGCGCCAGCAGCCTTGAACGAGGCGAGCAGTACTTC.

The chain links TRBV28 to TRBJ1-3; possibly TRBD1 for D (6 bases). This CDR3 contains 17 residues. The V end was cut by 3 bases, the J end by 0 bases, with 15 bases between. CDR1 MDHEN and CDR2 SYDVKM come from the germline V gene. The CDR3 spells CASSFRGAQISGNTIYF. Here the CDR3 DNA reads TGTGCCAGCAGTTTCCGGGGGGCCCAAATCTCTGGAAACACCATATATTTT. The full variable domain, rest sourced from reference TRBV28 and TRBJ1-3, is DVKVTQSSRYLVKRTGEKVFLECVQDMDHENMFWYRQDPGLGLRLIYFSYDVKMKEKGDIPEGYSVSREKKERFSLILESASTNQTSMYLCASSFRGAQISGNTIYFGEGSWLTVV.

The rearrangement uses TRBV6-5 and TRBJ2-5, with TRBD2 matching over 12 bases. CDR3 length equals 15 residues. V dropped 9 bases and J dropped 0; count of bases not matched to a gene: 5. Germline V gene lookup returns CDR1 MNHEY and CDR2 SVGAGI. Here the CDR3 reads CASIASGGDQETQYF. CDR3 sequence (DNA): TGTGCCAGTATTGCTAGCGGGGGGGACCAAGAGACCCAGTACTTC.

Written as DNA, the CDR3 is TGTGCCAGCAGCCGAACGGGAGAACCCTATGGCTACACCTTC. This sequence encodes CASSRTGEPYGYTF. The gene calls are TRBV14 and TRBJ1-2; D is ambiguous. V gave up 4 bases and J gave up 4 bases, with 13 bases separating them. The CDR3 contains 14 residues. Germline CDR1 is SGHDN and CDR2 is FVKESK.

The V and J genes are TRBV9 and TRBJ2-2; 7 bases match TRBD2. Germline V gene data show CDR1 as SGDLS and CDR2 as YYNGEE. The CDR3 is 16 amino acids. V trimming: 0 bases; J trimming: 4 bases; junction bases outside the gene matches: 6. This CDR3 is CASSVEVSGPTGELFF. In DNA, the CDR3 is TGTGCCAGCAGCGTAGAGGTTAGCGGGCCCACCGGGGAGCTGTTTTTT. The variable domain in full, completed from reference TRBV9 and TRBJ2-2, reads DSGVTQTPKHLITATGQRVTLRCSPRSGDLSVYWYQQSLDQGLQFLIQYYNGEERAKGNILERFSAQQFPDLHSELNLSSLELGDSALYFCASSVEVSGPTGELFFGEGSRLTVL.

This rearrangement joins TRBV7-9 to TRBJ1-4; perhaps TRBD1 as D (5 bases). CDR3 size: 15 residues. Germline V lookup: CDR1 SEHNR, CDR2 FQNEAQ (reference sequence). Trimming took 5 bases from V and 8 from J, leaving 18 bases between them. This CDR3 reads CASSGVTVRREKLFF. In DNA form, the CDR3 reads TGTGCCAGCAGCGGAGTGACAGTACGACGGGAAAAACTGTTTTTT. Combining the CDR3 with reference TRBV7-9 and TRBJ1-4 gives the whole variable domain DTGVSQNPRHKITKRGQNVTFRCDPISEHNRLYWYRQTLGQGPEFLTYFQNEAQLEKSRLLSDRFSAERPKGSFSTLEIQRTEQGDSAMYLCASSGVTVRREKLFFGSGTQLSVL.

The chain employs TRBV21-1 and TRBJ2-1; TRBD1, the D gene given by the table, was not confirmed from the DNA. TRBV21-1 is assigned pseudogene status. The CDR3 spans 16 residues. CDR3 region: CASSPRGSSRYNEQFF. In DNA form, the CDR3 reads TGTGCCAGCAGCCCGAGGGGGTCTAGCCGGTACAATGAGCAGTTCTTC.

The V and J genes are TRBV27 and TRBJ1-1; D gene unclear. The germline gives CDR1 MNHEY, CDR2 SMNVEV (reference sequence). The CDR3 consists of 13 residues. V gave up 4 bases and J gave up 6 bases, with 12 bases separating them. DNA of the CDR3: TGTGCCAGCAGTTCAGGTCCCTGGGCTGAAGCTTTCTTT. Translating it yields CASSSGPWAEAFF.

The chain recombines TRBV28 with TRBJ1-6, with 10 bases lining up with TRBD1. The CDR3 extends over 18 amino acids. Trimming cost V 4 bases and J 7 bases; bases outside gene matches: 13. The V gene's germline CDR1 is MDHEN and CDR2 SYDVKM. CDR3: CASSSSGTGAPGNSPLHF. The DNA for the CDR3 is TGTGCCAGCAGTTCAAGCGGGACAGGGGCTCCAGGAAATTCACCCCTCCACTTT.

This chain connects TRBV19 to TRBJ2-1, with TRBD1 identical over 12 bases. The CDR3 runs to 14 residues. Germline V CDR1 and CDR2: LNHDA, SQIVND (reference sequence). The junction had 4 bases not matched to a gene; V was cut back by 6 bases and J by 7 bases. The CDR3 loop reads CASRVGQGANEQFF. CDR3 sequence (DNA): TGTGCCAGTAGGGTGGGACAGGGGGCGAATGAGCAGTTCTTC.

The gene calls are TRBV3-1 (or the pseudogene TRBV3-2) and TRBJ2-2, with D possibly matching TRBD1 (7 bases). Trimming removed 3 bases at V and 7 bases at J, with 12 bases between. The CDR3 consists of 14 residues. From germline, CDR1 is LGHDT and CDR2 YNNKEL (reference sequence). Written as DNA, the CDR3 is TGTGCCAGCAGCCATCTCAGGGGGGACGGGGAGCTGTTTTTT. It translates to CASSHLRGDGELFF.

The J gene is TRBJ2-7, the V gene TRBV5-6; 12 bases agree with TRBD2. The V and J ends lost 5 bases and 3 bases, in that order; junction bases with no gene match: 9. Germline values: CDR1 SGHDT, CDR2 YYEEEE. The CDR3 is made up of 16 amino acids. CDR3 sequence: CASRPRLAGVVYEQYF. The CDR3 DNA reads TGTGCCAGCAGACCACGACTAGCGGGAGTAGTCTACGAGCAGTACTTC.

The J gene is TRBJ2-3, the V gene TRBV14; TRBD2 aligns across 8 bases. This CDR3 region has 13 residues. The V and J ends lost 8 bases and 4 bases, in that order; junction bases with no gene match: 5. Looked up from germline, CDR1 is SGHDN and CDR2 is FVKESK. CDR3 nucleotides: TGTGCCAGCGCGGGACTAGTTCCAGATACGCAGTATTTT. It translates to CASAGLVPDTQYF.

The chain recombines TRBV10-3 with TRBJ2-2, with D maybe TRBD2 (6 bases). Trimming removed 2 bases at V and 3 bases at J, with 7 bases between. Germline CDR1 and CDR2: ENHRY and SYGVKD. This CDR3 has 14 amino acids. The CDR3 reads CAISETGDTGELFF. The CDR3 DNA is TGTGCCATCAGTGAGACGGGGGACACCGGGGAGCTGTTTTTT.

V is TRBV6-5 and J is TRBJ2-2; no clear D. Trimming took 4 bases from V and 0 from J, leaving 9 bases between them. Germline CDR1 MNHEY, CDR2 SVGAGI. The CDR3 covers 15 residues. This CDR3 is CASSLKTTNTGELFF. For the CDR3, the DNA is TGTGCCAGCAGTTTGAAGACAACGAACACCGGGGAGCTGTTTTTT.

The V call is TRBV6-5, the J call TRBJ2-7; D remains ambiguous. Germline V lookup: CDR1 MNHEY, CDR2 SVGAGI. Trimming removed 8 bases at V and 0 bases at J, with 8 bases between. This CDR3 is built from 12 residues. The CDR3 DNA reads TGTGCCAGCGGAGAGGCCTCCTACGAGCAGTACTTC. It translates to CASGEASYEQYF.

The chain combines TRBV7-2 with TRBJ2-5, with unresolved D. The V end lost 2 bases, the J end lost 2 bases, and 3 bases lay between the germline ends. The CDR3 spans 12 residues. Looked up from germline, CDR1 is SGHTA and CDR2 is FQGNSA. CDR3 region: CASSLTQETQYF. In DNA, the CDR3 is TGTGCCAGCAGCTTAACACAAGAGACCCAGTACTTC.

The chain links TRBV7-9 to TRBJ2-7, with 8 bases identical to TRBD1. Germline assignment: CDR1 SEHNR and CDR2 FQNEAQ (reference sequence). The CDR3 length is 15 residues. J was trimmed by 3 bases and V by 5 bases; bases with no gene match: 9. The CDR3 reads CASSKSGTGGYEQYF. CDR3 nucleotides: TGTGCCAGCAGCAAATCCGGGACAGGAGGCTACGAGCAGTACTTC.